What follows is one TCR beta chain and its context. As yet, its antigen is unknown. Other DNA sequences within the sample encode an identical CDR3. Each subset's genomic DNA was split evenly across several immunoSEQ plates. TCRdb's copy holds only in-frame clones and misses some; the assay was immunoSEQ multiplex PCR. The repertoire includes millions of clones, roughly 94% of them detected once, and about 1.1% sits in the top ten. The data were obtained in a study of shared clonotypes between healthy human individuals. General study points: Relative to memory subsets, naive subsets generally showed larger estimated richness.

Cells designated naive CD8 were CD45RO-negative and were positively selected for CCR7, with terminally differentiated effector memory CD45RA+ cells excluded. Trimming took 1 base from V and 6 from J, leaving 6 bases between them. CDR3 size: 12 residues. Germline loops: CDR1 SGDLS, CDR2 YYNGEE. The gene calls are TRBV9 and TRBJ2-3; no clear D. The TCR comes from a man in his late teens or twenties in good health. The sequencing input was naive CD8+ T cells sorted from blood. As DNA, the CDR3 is TGTGCCAGCAGCGTATACGGGGATACGCAGTATTTT. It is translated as CASSVYGDTQYF.